The text below deals with one T cell receptor beta chain. Germline CDR1 MGHRA, CDR2 YSYEKL. The V end lost 2 bases, the J end lost 4 bases, and 17 bases lay between the germline ends. The length of the CDR3 is 16 residues. As processed by the authors: Amplification with reference gene primers provided the estimates of nucleated cell counts. Method: immunoSEQ multiplex PCR; TCRdb's copy keeps in-frame clones and lacks some. V and J calls and clone size are copied from that table; D and trimming were computed from the DNA. The sample records approximately 100,000 clones, roughly 83% being singletons. This specimen belongs to a study of blood T cell repertoires in COVID-19. For the study at large: Samples of COVID-19 (acute and convalescent) were obtained from the United States, Italy and Spain. PBMCs, B-cell-depleted T cells, or T cells provided the cDNA or gDNA that made up the material.

Sequenced input: peripheral blood. This receptor was taken from a woman in her sixties or seventies with acute or convalescent COVID-19. The V and J genes are TRBV4-1 and TRBJ1-2, with a weak D call TRBD1 (5 bases). Written as DNA, the CDR3 is TGCGCCAGCAGCCAACCCCCGGGGGAAGGGAGCTATGGCTACACCTTC. This gives the protein CASSQPPGEGSYGYTF.